This T cell receptor (beta chain) comes out of a study of T cells after posttransplantation cyclophosphamide. The CDR3 is 15 residues long. The V gene's germline CDR1 is SEHNR and CDR2 FQNEAQ (reference sequence). V shed 1 base, J shed 6 bases, and the junction held 4 bases outside the gene matches. The method was immunoSEQ multiplex PCR; TCRdb's version includes in-frame clones alone and lacks a portion of them. Of tens of thousands of clones in the sample, more than 70% were seen once. Busulfan-fludarabine conditioning, marrow transplant, and cyclophosphamide on days +3 and +4 were administered. This TCR derives from a female patient in her forties or fifties who received an allogeneic stem cell transplant from a related donor, was CMV-positive, and had no GVHD. The graft donor may have contributed some T cells. The specimen comprised CD4+ T cells sorted from blood, sampled about 1,900 days after a stem cell transplant with posttransplant cyclophosphamide. This sequence joins TRBV7-9 and TRBJ2-7; TRBD2 aligns across 12 bases. The CDR3 sequence is CASSLGTSGASEQYF. As DNA, the CDR3 is TGTGCCAGCAGCTTAGGGACTAGCGGGGCCTCCGAGCAGTACTTC. Using reference TRBV7-9 and TRBJ2-7 for the parts outside the CDR3, the full variable domain is DTGVSQNPRHKITKRGQNVTFRCDPISEHNRLYWYRQTLGQGPEFLTYFQNEAQLEKSRLLSDRFSAERPKGSFSTLEIQRTEQGDSAMYLCASSLGTSGASEQYFGPGTRLTVT.